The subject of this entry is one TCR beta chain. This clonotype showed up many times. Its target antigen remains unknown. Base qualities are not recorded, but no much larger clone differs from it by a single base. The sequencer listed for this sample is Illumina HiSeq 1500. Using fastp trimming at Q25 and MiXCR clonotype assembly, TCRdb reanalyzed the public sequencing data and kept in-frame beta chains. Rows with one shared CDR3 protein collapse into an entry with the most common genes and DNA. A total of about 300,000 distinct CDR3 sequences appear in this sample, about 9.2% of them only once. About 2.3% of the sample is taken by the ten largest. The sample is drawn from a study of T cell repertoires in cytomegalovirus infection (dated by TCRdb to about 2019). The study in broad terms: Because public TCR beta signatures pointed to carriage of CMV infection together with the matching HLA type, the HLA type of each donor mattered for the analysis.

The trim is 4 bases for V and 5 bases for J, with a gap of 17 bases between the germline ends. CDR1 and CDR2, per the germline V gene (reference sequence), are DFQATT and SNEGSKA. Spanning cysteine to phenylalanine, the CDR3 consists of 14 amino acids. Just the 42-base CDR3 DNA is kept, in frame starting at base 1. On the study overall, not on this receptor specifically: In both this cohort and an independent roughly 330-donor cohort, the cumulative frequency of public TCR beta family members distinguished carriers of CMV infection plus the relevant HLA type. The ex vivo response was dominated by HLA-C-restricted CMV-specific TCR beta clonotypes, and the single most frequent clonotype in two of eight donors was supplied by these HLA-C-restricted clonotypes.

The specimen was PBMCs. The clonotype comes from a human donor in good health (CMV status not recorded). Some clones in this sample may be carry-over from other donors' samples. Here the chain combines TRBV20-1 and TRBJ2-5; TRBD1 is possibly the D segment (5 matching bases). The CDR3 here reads CSANRKTAGETQYF. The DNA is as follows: TGCAGTGCTAACCGAAAGACCGCAGGGGAGACCCAGTACTTC.